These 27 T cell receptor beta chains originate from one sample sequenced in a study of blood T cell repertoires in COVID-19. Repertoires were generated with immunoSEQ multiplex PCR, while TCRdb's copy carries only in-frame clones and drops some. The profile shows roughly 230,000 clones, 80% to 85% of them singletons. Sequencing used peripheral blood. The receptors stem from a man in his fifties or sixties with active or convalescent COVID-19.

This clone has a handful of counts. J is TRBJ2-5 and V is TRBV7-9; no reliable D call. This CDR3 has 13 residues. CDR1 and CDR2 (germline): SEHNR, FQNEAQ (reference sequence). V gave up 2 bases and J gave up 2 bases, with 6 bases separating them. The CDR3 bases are TGTGCCAGCAGCTTAAACAGACAAGAGACCCAGTACTTC. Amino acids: CASSLNRQETQYF.

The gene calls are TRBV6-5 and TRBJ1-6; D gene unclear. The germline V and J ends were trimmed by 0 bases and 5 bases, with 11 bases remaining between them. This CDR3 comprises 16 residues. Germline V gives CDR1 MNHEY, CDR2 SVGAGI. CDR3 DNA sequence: TGTGCCAGCAGTTACTCAGGAGTTCGAGATAATTCACCCCTCCACTTT. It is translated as CASSYSGVRDNSPLHF.

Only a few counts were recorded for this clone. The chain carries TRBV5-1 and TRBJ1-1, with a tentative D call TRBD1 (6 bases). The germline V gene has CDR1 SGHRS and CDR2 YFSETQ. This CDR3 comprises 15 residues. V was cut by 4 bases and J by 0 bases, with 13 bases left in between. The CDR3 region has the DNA TGCGCCAGCAGCCGAGGCGACAGGTTGAACACTGAAGCTTTCTTT. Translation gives CASSRGDRLNTEAFF.

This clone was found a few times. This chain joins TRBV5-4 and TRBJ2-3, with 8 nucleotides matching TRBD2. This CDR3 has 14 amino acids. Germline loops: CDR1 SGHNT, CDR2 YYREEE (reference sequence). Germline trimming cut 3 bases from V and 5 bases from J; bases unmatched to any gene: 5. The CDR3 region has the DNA TGTGCCAGCAGCTCGGGGGGGAGGGTAGATACGCAGTATTTT. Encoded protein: CASSSGGRVDTQYF.

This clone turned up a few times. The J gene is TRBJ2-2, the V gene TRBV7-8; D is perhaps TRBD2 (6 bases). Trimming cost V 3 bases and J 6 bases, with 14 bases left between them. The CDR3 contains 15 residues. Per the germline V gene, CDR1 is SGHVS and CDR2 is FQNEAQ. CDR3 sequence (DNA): TGTGCCAGCAGCTTGGGCGCGGGGCCCCCCGGGGAGCTGTTTTTT. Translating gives CASSLGAGPPGELFF.

DNA of the CDR3: TGTGCCAGCAGCCATCCCGGTGGTACGCAGTATTTT. Its protein is CASSHPGGTQYF. The chain recombines TRBV12-3 or TRBV12-4 with TRBJ2-3, with D uncertain. This CDR3 is 12 amino acids long. The V and J ends lost 6 bases and 8 bases respectively, with 12 bases between them.

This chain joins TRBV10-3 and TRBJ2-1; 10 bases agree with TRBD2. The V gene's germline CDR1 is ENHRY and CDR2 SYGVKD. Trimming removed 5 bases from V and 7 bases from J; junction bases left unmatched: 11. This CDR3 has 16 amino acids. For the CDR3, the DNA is TGTGCCATCAGTCAAAAACAAGCGGGGGGGGTAAATGAGCAGTTCTTC. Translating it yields CAISQKQAGGVNEQFF.

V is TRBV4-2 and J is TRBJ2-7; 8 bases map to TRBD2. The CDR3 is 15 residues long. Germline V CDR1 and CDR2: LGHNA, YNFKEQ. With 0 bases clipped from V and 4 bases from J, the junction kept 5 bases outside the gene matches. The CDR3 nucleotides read TGTGCCAGCAGCCAAGATAATAGCGGGGTTTACGAGCAGTACTTC. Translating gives CASSQDNSGVYEQYF.

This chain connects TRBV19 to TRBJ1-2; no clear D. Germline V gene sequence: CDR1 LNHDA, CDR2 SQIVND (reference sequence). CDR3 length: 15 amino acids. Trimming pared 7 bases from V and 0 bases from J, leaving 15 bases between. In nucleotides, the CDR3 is TGTGCCAGTACCGGAGAGGTTAGGCCTAACTATGGCTACACCTTC. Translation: CASTGEVRPNYGYTF.

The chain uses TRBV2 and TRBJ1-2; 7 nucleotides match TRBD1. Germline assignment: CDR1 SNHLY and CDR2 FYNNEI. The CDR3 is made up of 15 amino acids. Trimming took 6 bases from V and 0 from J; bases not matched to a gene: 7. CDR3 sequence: CASRYGTAANYGYTF. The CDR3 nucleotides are TGTGCCAGCAGATACGGGACAGCCGCTAACTATGGCTACACCTTC.

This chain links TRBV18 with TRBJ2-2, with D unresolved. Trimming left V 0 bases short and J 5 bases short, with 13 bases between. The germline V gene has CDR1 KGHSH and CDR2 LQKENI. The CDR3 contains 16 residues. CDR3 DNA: TGTGCCAGCTCACCACCAGGTTCCCTCAGGACCGGGGAGCTGTTTTTT. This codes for CASSPPGSLRTGELFF.

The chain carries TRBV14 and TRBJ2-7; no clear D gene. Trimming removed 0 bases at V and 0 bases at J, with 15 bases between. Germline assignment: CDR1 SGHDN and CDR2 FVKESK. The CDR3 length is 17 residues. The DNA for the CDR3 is TGTGCCAGCAGCCAAGATCTCTCGGCGGCACACTCCTACGAGCAGTACTTC. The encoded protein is CASSQDLSAAHSYEQYF. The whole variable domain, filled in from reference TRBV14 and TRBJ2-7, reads EAGVTQFPSHSVIEKGQTVTLRCDPISGHDNLYWYRRVMGKEIKFLLHFVKESKQDESGMPNNRFLAERTGGTYSTLKVQPAELEDSGVYFCASSQDLSAAHSYEQYFGPGTRLTVT.

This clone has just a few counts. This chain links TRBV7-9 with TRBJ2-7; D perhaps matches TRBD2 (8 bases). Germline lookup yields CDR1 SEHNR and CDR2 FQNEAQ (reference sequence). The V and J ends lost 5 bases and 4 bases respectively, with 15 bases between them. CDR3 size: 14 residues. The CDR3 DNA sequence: TGTGCCAGCAGCCAGGGGGGACTAGAATACGAGCAGTACTTC. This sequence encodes CASSQGGLEYEQYF.

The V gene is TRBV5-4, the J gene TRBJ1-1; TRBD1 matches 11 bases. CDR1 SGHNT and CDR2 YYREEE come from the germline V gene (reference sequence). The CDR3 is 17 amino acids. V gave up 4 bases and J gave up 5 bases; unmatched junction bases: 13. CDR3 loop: CASSPPLTGTGGTEAFF. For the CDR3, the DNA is TGTGCCAGCAGCCCACCCCTTACCGGGACAGGGGGAACTGAAGCTTTCTTT.

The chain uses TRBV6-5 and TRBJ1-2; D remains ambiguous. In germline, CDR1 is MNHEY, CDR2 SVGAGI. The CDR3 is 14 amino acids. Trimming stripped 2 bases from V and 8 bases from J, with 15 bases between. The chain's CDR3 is CASSYQHSPWGYTF. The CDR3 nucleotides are TGTGCCAGCAGTTACCAGCACAGTCCTTGGGGCTACACCTTC.

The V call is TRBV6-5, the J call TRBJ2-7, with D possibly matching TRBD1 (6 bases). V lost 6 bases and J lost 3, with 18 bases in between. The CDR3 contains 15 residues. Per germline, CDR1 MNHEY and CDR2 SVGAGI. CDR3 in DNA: TGTGCCAGCAGGGACGAGGGCAGGGGTAGCTACGAGCAGTACTTC. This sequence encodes CASRDEGRGSYEQYF.

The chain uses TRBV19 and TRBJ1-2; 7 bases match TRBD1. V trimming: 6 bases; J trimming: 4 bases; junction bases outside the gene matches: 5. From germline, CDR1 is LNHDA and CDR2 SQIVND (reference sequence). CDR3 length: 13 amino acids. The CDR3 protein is CASSKGQTYGYTF. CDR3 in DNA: TGTGCCAGTAGCAAGGGACAGACCTATGGCTACACCTTC.

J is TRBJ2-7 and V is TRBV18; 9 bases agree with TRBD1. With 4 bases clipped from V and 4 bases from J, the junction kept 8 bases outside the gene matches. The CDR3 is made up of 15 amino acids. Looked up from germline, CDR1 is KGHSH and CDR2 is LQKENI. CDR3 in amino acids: CASSLGQGSVYEQYF. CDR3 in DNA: TGTGCCAGCTCACTCGGACAGGGGAGCGTTTACGAGCAGTACTTC.

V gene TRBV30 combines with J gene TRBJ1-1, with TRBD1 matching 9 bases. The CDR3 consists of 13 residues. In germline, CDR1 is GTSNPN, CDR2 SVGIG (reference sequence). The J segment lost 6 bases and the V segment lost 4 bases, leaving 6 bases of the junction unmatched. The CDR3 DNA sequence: TGTGCCTGGAACGGACAGGGGTTCTCTGAAGCTTTCTTT. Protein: CAWNGQGFSEAFF.

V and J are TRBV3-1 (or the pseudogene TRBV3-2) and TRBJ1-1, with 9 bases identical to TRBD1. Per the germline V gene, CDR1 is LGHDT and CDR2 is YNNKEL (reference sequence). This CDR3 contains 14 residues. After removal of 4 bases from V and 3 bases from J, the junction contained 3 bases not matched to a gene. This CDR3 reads CASSRRTGDTEAFF. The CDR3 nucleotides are TGTGCCAGCAGCCGGAGGACAGGGGACACTGAAGCTTTCTTT.

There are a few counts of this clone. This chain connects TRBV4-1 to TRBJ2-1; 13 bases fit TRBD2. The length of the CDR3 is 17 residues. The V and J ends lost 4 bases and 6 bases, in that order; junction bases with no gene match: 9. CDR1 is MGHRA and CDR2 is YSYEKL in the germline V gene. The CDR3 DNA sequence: TGCGCCAGCAGCCCAGGGATAGGGACTAGCGGGGTCAATGAGCAGTTCTTC. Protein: CASSPGIGTSGVNEQFF.

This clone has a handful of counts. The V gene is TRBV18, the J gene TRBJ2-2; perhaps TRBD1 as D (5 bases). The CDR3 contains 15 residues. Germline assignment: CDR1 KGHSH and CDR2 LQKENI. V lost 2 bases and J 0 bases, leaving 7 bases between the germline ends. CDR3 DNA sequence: TGTGCCAGCTCACCAAGGACACCGAACACCGGGGAGCTGTTTTTT. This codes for CASSPRTPNTGELFF.

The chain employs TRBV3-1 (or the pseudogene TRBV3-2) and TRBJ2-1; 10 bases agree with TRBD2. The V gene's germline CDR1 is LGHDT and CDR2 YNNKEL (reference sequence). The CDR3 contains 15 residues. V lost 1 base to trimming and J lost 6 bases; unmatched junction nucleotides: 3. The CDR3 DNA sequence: TGTGCCAGCAGCCAAGCTAGCGGGGGTATCAATGAGCAGTTCTTC. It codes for CASSQASGGINEQFF.

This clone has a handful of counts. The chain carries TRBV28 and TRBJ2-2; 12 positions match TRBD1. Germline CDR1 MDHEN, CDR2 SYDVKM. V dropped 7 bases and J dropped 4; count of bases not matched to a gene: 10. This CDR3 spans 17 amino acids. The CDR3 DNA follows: TGTGCCAGCACCACCCGGGACAGGGGGCCCGTCACCGGGGAGCTGTTTTTT. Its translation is CASTTRDRGPVTGELFF.

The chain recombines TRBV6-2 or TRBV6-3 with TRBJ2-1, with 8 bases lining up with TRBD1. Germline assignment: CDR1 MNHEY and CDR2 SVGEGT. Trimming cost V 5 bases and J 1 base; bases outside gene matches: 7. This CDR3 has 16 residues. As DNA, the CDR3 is TGTGCCAGCAGTAGTCGGACAGGGCTATCCTACAATGAGCAGTTCTTC. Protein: CASSSRTGLSYNEQFF.

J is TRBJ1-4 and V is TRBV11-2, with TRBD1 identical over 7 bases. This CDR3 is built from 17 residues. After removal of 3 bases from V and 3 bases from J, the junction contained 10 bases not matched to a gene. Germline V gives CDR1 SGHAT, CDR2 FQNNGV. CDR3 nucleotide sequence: TGTGCCAGCAGCTTGCCCTTCGCCGGGACAGCTAATGAAAAACTGTTTTTT. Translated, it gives CASSLPFAGTANEKLFF. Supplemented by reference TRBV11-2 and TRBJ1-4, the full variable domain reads EAGVAQSPRYKIIEKRQSVAFWCNPISGHATLYWYQQILGQGPKLLIQFQNNGVVDDSQLPKDRFSAERLKGVDSTLKIQPAKLEDSAVYLCASSLPFAGTANEKLFFGSGTQLSVL.

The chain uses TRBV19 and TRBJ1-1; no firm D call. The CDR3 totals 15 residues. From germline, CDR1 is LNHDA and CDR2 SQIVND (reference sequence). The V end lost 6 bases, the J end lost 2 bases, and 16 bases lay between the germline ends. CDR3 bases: TGTGCCAGTAGGCTGCAATGGACGGGAAACACTGAAGCTTTCTTT. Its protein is CASRLQWTGNTEAFF.